What follows are 6 T cell receptor beta chains derived from one specimen sequenced in a study of graft-versus-host responses after intestinal transplantation (dated by TCRdb to the early 2020s). The library was generated by the immunoSEQ multiplex PCR assay. The table was pulled from immuneACCESS by TCRdb, which kept in-frame rearrangements only. Such tables lose some clones; where checked, under half of the loss comes from unresolved V genes, and the rest has no known cause. The sample includes around 100,000 clones, with roughly 93% observed a single time. The ten most abundant clones make up roughly 1% of the sample. Their specific antigens are unknown. According to the study, the label for this sample's time point signals: cells obtained before transplantation from donor or recipient. The specimen comprised unstimulated CD8+ T cells sorted from spleen or lymph node cells, sampled before intestinal transplant. The receptors shown here come from a human donor who received an intestinal transplant.

This clone was counted once. This chain links TRBV12-5 with TRBJ2-5; the match to TRBD2 covers 13 bases. V trimming: 0 bases; J trimming: 1 base; junction bases outside the gene matches: 2. The CDR3 has 17 amino acids. The germline V gene encodes CDR1 LGHNT and CDR2 FRNRAP. The CDR3 loop is CASGLVGTSGAQETQYF. CDR3 nucleotides: TGTGCTAGTGGTTTGGTAGGGACTAGCGGGGCCCAAGAGACCCAGTACTTC. The complete variable domain, with remaining parts taken from reference TRBV12-5 and TRBJ2-5, reads DARVTQTPRHKVTEMGQEVTMRCQPILGHNTVFWYRQTMMQGLELLAYFRNRAPLDDSGMPKDRFSAEMPDATLATLKIQPSEPRDSAVYFCASGLVGTSGAQETQYFGPGTRLLVL.

The chain recombines TRBV5-6 with TRBJ1-4; D call uncertain. Germline-derived CDR1 and CDR2 are SGHDT and YYEEEE. The CDR3 length is 13 residues. V shed 1 base and J shed 8 bases, with 9 bases lying between them. CDR3 bases: TGTGCCAGCAGCTTGAGGGTCGAGGAAAAACTGTTTTTT. This translates into CASSLRVEEKLFF.

The rearrangement joins TRBV7-2 to TRBJ1-2; D unresolved. This CDR3 is built from 15 residues. Germline V lookup: CDR1 SGHTA, CDR2 FQGNSA. Trimming stripped 3 bases from V and 4 bases from J, with 15 bases between. CDR3 residues: CASSFAGQPLYGYTF. The CDR3 DNA reads as TGTGCCAGCAGCTTCGCGGGCCAACCGCTCTATGGCTACACCTTC.

The genes are TRBV13 and TRBJ2-3, with D possibly TRBD2 on 6 matching bases. The CDR3 is 15 residues long. CDR1 and CDR2 (germline): PRHDT, FYEKMQ (reference sequence). Trimming removed 5 bases from V and 6 bases from J, with 18 bases in between. CDR3 sequence reads: CASSPGDLRTDTQYF. DNA of the CDR3: TGTGCCAGCAGCCCGGGGGACCTCAGAACGGATACGCAGTATTTT.

The CDR3 region has the DNA TGTGCCTGGAGCCCCGGGATGAACACTGAAGCTTTCTTT. Translated: CAWSPGMNTEAFF. J is TRBJ1-1 and V is TRBV30; D is uncertain. Trimming left V 3 bases short and J 0 bases short, with 8 bases between. Germline assignment: CDR1 GTSNPN and CDR2 SVGIG (reference sequence). This CDR3 is built from 13 residues.

The chain carries TRBV5-1 and TRBJ2-1; 8 nucleotides agree with TRBD1. Germline CDR1 SGHRS, CDR2 YFSETQ. The CDR3 is 17 amino acids. V lost 1 base and J lost 5; bases outside the gene matches: 11. The CDR3 nucleotides are TGCGCCAGCAGCTTGAATGCAGGGGGCGCGATAGACAATGAGCAGTTCTTC. Translation gives CASSLNAGGAIDNEQFF.